This record looks at one TCR beta chain sequence and its context. Its matching antigen is unknown. 5' RACE with UMI labels generated the TRB cDNA libraries. TCRdb reprocessed the 5' RACE reads and reports one entry per CDR3 protein, with no DNA. The sample spans tens of thousands of distinct CDR3 sequences; the ten largest clones claim under 0.95%. There are 15 residues in the CDR3. Germline CDR1 is SEHNR and CDR2 is FQNEAQ (reference sequence). These data come from a study of CXCR3-negative and CXCR3-positive naive CD8 T cells. Broader study findings: Naive CXCR3-positive cells had TRB CDR3s more hydrophobic than those of CXCR3-negative naive cells.

By phenotype, naive CD8+ T cells were CD45RO-CCR7+CD27+CD95-. The sequencing input was naive CXCR3+ CD8+ T cells from blood. The subset here: CD45RO-CCR7+CD27+CD95- naive CD8+ T cells expressing CXCR3 (TNR3+). V and J are TRBV7-9 and TRBJ2-1; TCRdb selects TRBD2, and the lack of DNA leaves this call unchecked. This TCR derives from a human donor in good health. Some clones in this sample may be carry-over from other donors' samples. The CDR3 reads CASSILAGELNEQFF.